This T cell receptor (beta chain) was identified during a study of T-cell reconstitution after alpha-beta-depleted transplantation in children. This clonotype was recorded once. Its specificity is not known. CDR1 is LGHDT, CDR2 YNNKEL, per germline (reference sequence). The CDR3 is 15 amino acids. Trimming removed 0 bases at V and 1 base at J, with 9 bases between. Unique molecular identifiers featured in how the TCRbeta library was prepared. TCRdb itself ran the PCR reads through MiXCR, one entry per CDR3 protein. The sample has about 980,000 distinct CDR3 sequences, 25% to 30% seen once. Broader study findings: T-cell counts and diversity at one year following transplant were attributed mainly to newly produced T cells. Surviving thymic progenitors and recipient T cells were the source of high TCRbeta diversity at day 60 in some patients. Several hundred expanded graft clones reportedly were the source of alpha-beta T cells about two months after transplant.

The sequencing used PBMCs, mostly from graft donor cells, collected 360 days after TCRalphabeta/CD19-depleted stem cell transplant. This clonotype originated in a boy under three years old who had a stem cell transplant for SCID, so the T cells may come from the graft donor. The chain has TRBV3-1 and TRBJ1-1; D remains unclear. In DNA form, the CDR3 reads TGTGCCAGCAGCCAAGAATCACGGCCGAACACTGAAGCTTTCTTT. It yields the protein CASSQESRPNTEAFF.